A single sample is the source of the 30 T cell receptor beta chains below, sequenced in a study of prognosis after radiotherapy for stage I lung cancer. With two-round multiplex PCR, TCR beta CDR3 sequences were amplified from genomic DNA. First-round PCR employed TRBV- and TRBJ-specific primers for each gene. TCRdb itself ran the multiplex PCR reads through MiXCR, one entry per CDR3 protein. The sample contains over 8,500 distinct CDR3 sequences, 60% to 80% of which appear only once. The input for sequencing was PBMCs, taken before or after stereotactic body radiation therapy (not recorded which). The receptors shown here come from a donor at least 50 years old with non-small cell lung cancer.

In its sample, this clonotype was seen a few times. It may be a read error: a sequence one base away is much more abundant. The V and J genes are TRBV29-1 and TRBJ1-1; 9 positions agree with TRBD1. CDR3 length: 13 amino acids. Trimming removed 4 bases from V and 10 bases from J; junction bases left unmatched: 10. Germline CDR1 SQVTM, CDR2 ANQGSEA. In DNA, the CDR3 is TGCAGCGTTGGATTGGGACAGGGAATCGGAGCTTTCTTT. This gives the protein CSVGLGQGIGAFF.

V is TRBV20-1 and J is TRBJ1-5; D perhaps matches TRBD1 (6 bases). The germline V and J ends were trimmed by 0 bases and 7 bases, with 13 bases remaining between them. CDR1 DFQATT and CDR2 SNEGSKA come from the germline V gene (reference sequence). The CDR3 sequence is 14 residues long. DNA of the CDR3: TGCAGTGCTAGAGATTGGGGGGCAGGGCAGCCCCAGCATTTT. This gives the protein CSARDWGAGQPQHF.

By sample share, this clonotype is large. The V call is TRBV28, the J call TRBJ1-2; unclear D gene. The germline CDR1 and CDR2 sequences are MDHEN and SYDVKM. V was clipped by 6 bases and J by 5 bases, with 19 bases between them. The CDR3 runs 15 residues. CDR3 DNA: TGTGCCAGCAGCGTATTATCCGGACTCGCGTATGGCTACACCTTC. The encoded protein is CASSVLSGLAYGYTF.

The V and J genes are TRBV6-2 or TRBV6-3 and TRBJ1-5; TRBD1 agrees at 12 bases. The V gene end was trimmed by 5 bases and the J gene end by 4 bases; junction bases not matched to a gene: 6. CDR3 length equals 16 residues. Looked up from germline, CDR1 is MNHEY and CDR2 is SVGEGT. Here the CDR3 DNA reads TGTGCCAGCAGTGCCGGGGACAGGGGGCAAAATCAGCCCCAGCATTTT. This codes for CASSAGDRGQNQPQHF.

V is TRBV5-1 and J is TRBJ2-7; weak D call: TRBD1 (6 bases). Germline CDR1 is SGHRS and CDR2 is YFSETQ. The CDR3 spans 14 residues. V gave up 4 bases and J gave up 3 bases, with 14 bases separating them. Written as DNA, the CDR3 is TGCGCCAGCAGCCGGGACCCAGGGGACTACGAGCAGTACTTC. Translation: CASSRDPGDYEQYF.

In this sample, this clonotype is medium-sized. This rearrangement joins TRBV3-1 to TRBJ2-5; 9 nucleotides match TRBD2. This CDR3 comprises 16 residues. V lost 1 base to trimming and J lost 5 bases; unmatched junction nucleotides: 8. Germline V CDR1 and CDR2: LGHDT, YNNKEL (reference sequence). The CDR3 DNA reads as TGTGCCAGCAGCCAAGGGGTGGCGGGAGGGCAGGAGACCCAGTACTTC. It is translated as CASSQGVAGGQETQYF.

This clonotype is large (0.1 to 1%) by share. The chain uses TRBV6-1 and TRBJ1-6; D may be TRBD1 (5 bases). The germline V and J ends were trimmed by 5 bases and 10 bases, with 15 bases remaining between them. Germline CDR1 is MNHNS and CDR2 is SASEGT. The CDR3 has 14 amino acids. The CDR3 loop reads CASSPGTVYSPLHF. CDR3 DNA: TGTGCCAGCAGTCCAGGGACTGTTTACTCACCCCTCCACTTT.

In the case of this clonotype: The junction and the germline gene differ at one end; a read error may be behind it. This chain uses TRBV11-2 with TRBJ1-5, with D possibly being TRBD1 (6 bases). Per the germline V gene, CDR1 is SGHAT and CDR2 is FQNNGV. This CDR3 has 14 amino acids. CDR3 residues: CASSPGQFNQLQHF. CDR3 coding DNA: TGTGCCAGCAGCCCCGGACAGTTCAATCAGCTCCAGCATTTT. Based on the CDR3 plus reference TRBV11-2 and TRBJ1-5, the full variable domain is EAGVAQSPRYKIIEKRQSVAFWCNPISGHATLYWYQQILGQGPKLLIQFQNNGVVDDSQLPKDRFSAERLKGVDSTLKIQPAKLEDSAVYLCASSPGQFNQLQHFGDGTRLSIL.

The chain couples TRBV11-2 to TRBJ2-1, with TRBD2 identical over 9 bases. V lost 10 bases and J lost 6; bases outside the gene matches: 16. Germline CDR1 and CDR2: SGHAT and FQNNGV. This CDR3 has 16 residues. As DNA, the CDR3 is TGTGCCATCAGTCCCTGGTCGCTAGCGGGAACCAATGAGCAGTTCTTC. Protein: CAISPWSLAGTNEQFF.

J is TRBJ2-1 and V is TRBV12-3 or TRBV12-4; weak D call: TRBD2 (6 bases). V was shortened by 6 bases and J by 7 bases, with 22 bases between the two germline ends. The CDR3 contains 16 residues. The CDR3 spells CASSPLRGRPSNEQFF. CDR3 coding DNA: TGTGCCAGCAGCCCCCTTAGAGGGAGGCCTTCGAATGAGCAGTTCTTC.

Relative to its sample, this clonotype is medium-sized. The rearrangement joins TRBV15 to TRBJ1-1; D call uncertain. In germline, CDR1 is LNHNV, CDR2 YYDKDF (reference sequence). V gave up 0 bases and J gave up 3 bases, with 2 bases separating them. The CDR3 sequence is 12 residues long. CDR3: CATSREDTEAFF. The DNA for the CDR3 is TGTGCCACCAGCAGAGAGGACACTGAAGCTTTCTTT.

This clonotype is medium-sized. This rearrangement joins TRBV6-4 to TRBJ2-1, with 10 bases that match TRBD2. The V gene's germline CDR1 is MRHNA and CDR2 SNTAGT. Trimming took 3 bases from V and 7 from J; bases not matched to a gene: 9. The CDR3 is made up of 16 amino acids. The CDR3 protein is CASSDSLAGDRNEQFF. DNA of the CDR3: TGTGCCAGCAGTGATTCCCTAGCGGGAGATAGAAATGAGCAGTTCTTC.

Sample share makes this clonotype medium-sized (0.01 to 0.1%). The CDR3 DNA follows: TGCGCCAGCAGCTCAGGACAGGGAGGCAATCAGCCCCAGCATTTT. It is translated as CASSSGQGGNQPQHF. The chain recombines TRBV5-1 with TRBJ1-5, with TRBD1 matching 8 bases. After removal of 3 bases from V and 2 bases from J, the junction contained 4 bases not matched to a gene. This CDR3 has 15 residues. CDR1 is SGHRS, CDR2 YFSETQ, per germline.

In its sample, this clonotype ranks as medium-sized (0.01 to 0.1%). J is TRBJ2-3 and V is TRBV7-2, with 10 bases lining up with TRBD2. This CDR3 contains 15 residues. The germline gives CDR1 SGHTA, CDR2 FQGNSA. V lost 5 bases and J lost 6; bases outside the gene matches: 8. This CDR3 reads CASSRLAGLVDTQYF. Here the CDR3 DNA reads TGTGCCAGCAGCCGACTAGCGGGCCTTGTGGATACGCAGTATTTT.

The chain employs TRBV20-1 and TRBJ2-3; D gene uncertain. CDR3 length equals 11 residues. CDR1 is DFQATT, CDR2 SNEGSKA, per germline (reference sequence). The V and J ends lost 3 bases and 5 bases respectively, with 6 bases between them. CDR3 nucleotide sequence: TGCAGTGCTAGTGTGGAAGATACGCAGTATTTT. Amino acids: CSASVEDTQYF.

The chain is built from TRBV3-1 and TRBJ2-2; D unclear. The CDR3 is 14 amino acids. Looked up from germline, CDR1 is LGHDT and CDR2 is YNNKEL (reference sequence). Trimming stripped 4 bases from V and 1 base from J, with 7 bases between. For the CDR3, the DNA is TGTGCCAGCAGCCCTGACTTGAACACCGGGGAGCTGTTTTTT. Its translation: CASSPDLNTGELFF.

By sample share, this clonotype is medium-sized. The V gene is TRBV7-9, the J gene TRBJ2-2; D perhaps matches TRBD2 (5 bases). This CDR3 is built from 16 residues. CDR1 and CDR2 from the germline V gene are SEHNR and FQNEAQ (reference sequence). Between the trimmed V and J ends, which lost 1 base and 1 base, there was a span of 10 bases. The CDR3 region has the DNA TGTGCCAGCAGCTTAGTTTTAAGCGGGAACACCGGGGAGCTGTTTTTT. Its protein product is CASSLVLSGNTGELFF.

The rearrangement uses TRBV7-2 and TRBJ2-2, with D hard to call. The V end was cut by 8 bases, the J end by 5 bases, with 15 bases between. The germline gives CDR1 SGHTA, CDR2 FQGNSA. This CDR3 is built from 14 residues. The DNA of the CDR3 is TGTGCCAGCGCCGATCGCAGGATGACCGGGGAGCTGTTTTTT. Amino acids: CASADRRMTGELFF.

This clonotype was seen once. V and J are TRBV12-3 or TRBV12-4 and TRBJ2-7; 7 bases are a match to TRBD1. The CDR3 is made up of 14 amino acids. Trimming took 1 base from V and 5 from J; bases not matched to a gene: 5. The CDR3: CASSLVDRVNEQYF. Written as DNA, the CDR3 is TGTGCCAGCAGTTTAGTAGACAGGGTGAACGAGCAGTACTTC.

J is TRBJ2-1 and V is TRBV15; D is unclear. Trimming left V 3 bases short and J 0 bases short, with 3 bases between. CDR1 and CDR2 (germline): LNHNV, YYDKDF (reference sequence). This CDR3 spans 13 amino acids. CDR3 coding DNA: TGTGCCACCAGCAGTGCCTCCTACAATGAGCAGTTCTTC. Protein: CATSSASYNEQFF.

This clonotype is classed as medium-sized. J is TRBJ2-1 and V is TRBV12-3 or TRBV12-4; D gene unclear. V lost 11 bases, J lost 4 bases, and 15 bases lay in between. The CDR3 is 13 residues long. For the CDR3, the DNA is TGTGCCGCGAAGGCCCCTGGGTACAATGAGCAGTTCTTC. Its protein is CAAKAPGYNEQFF.

The chain links TRBV7-2 to TRBJ2-1; 13 positions agree with TRBD2. With 1 base clipped from V and 8 bases from J, the junction kept 2 bases outside the gene matches. The germline V gene has CDR1 SGHTA and CDR2 FQGNSA. The CDR3 consists of 15 residues. DNA for the CDR3: TGTGCCAGCAGCTTAGGACTAGCGGGAGGAGATGAGCAGTTCTTC. Translated, it gives CASSLGLAGGDEQFF. The variable domain in full, completed from reference TRBV7-2 and TRBJ2-1, reads GAGVSQSPSNKVTEKGKDVELRCDPISGHTALYWYRQSLGQGLEFLIYFQGNSAPDKSGLPSDRFSAERTGGSVSTLTIQRTQQEDSAVYLCASSLGLAGGDEQFFGPGTRLTVL.

A single count supports this clonotype. The J gene is TRBJ2-7, the V gene TRBV6-1; 7 bases are shared with TRBD1. The CDR3 length is 14 residues. Germline V lookup: CDR1 MNHNS, CDR2 SASEGT. The V and J ends lost 6 bases and 0 bases, in that order; junction bases with no gene match: 5. The CDR3 sequence is CASSPGDSSYEQYF. The DNA of the CDR3 is TGTGCCAGCAGCCCCGGGGACAGCTCCTACGAGCAGTACTTC.

At least ten counts were recorded for this clonotype. The V gene is TRBV7-8, the J gene TRBJ2-1; 13 positions match TRBD2. V dropped 5 bases and J dropped 5; count of bases not matched to a gene: 12. CDR3 length equals 18 residues. Germline V gene lookup returns CDR1 SGHVS and CDR2 FQNEAQ. The DNA for the CDR3 is TGTGCCAGCAGCCTTCGGACTAGCGGGAGTCTTCGGGACAATGAGCAGTTCTTC. Protein product: CASSLRTSGSLRDNEQFF.

On this clonotype itself: This likely reflects a read error, since a far larger clone is one base away. V and J are TRBV6-8 and TRBJ2-3; 10 nucleotides line up with TRBD2. The length of the CDR3 is 15 residues. Losses at the gene ends were 5 bases for V and 5 bases for J; bases not matched to a gene: 7. CDR1 and CDR2 (germline): MNHGY, SAAAGT. The CDR3 spells CASSALSGRIDTQYF. In DNA, the CDR3 is TGTGCCAGCAGTGCCCTTAGCGGGAGGATAGATACGCAGTATTTT.

V gene TRBV30 combines with J gene TRBJ2-3; TRBD1 matches 11 bases. The germline gives CDR1 GTSNPN, CDR2 SVGIG (reference sequence). J lost 7 bases, V lost 5 bases, and 8 bases had no gene match. CDR3 length equals 14 residues. Here the CDR3 reads CAWRDRGIRNTQYF. The CDR3, as DNA: TGTGCCTGGCGGGACAGGGGGATACGCAATACGCAGTATTTT.

V usage is TRBV30 and J usage is TRBJ2-3; TRBD1 matches 10 bases. Germline CDR1 and CDR2: GTSNPN and SVGIG (reference sequence). With 4 bases clipped from V and 5 bases from J, the junction kept 9 bases outside the gene matches. The CDR3 has 15 amino acids. The CDR3 DNA is TGTGCCTGGACCATGACAGGGGGCGCGGGAGATACGCAGTATTTT. It translates to CAWTMTGGAGDTQYF.

The gene calls are TRBV11-1 and TRBJ2-1; TRBD1 matches at 9 bases. V lost 2 bases and J lost 7; bases outside the gene matches: 9. There are 16 residues in the CDR3. Looked up from germline, CDR1 is SGHAT and CDR2 is FQDESV (reference sequence). The CDR3, as DNA: TGTGCCAGCAGCTTATTCCGGGACAGGGATAAGAATGAGCAGTTCTTC. As protein: CASSLFRDRDKNEQFF.

By sample fraction, this clonotype is medium-sized (0.01 to 0.1%). The chain uses TRBV30 and TRBJ1-1; no reliable D call. Germline CDR1 and CDR2: GTSNPN and SVGIG (reference sequence). The CDR3 is 13 amino acids. V was clipped by 1 base and J by 1 base, with 7 bases between them. The CDR3 DNA reads TGTGCCTGGAGTGGAATGGGGAACACTGAAGCTTTCTTT. It specifies CAWSGMGNTEAFF. The whole variable domain, remainder taken from reference TRBV30 and TRBJ1-1, is SQTIHQWPATLVQPVGSPLSLECTVEGTSNPNLYWYRQAAGRGLQLLFYSVGIGQISSEVPQNLSASRPQDRQFILSSKKLLLSDSGFYLCAWSGMGNTEAFFGQGTRLTVV.

The rearrangement joins TRBV7-8 to TRBJ2-7; a weak D match, TRBD2 (6 bases). The germline V and J ends were trimmed by 1 base and 6 bases, with 10 bases remaining between them. The CDR3 spans 13 residues. Germline V lookup: CDR1 SGHVS, CDR2 FQNEAQ. CDR3 sequence reads: CASSLGGVAEQYF. CDR3 nucleotides: TGTGCCAGCAGCTTAGGCGGGGTTGCCGAGCAGTACTTC.